These 21 T cell receptor beta chains originate from one sample sequenced in a study of cytomegalovirus exposure and HLA in healthy donors. The PCR had 60 Vbeta and 13 Jbeta primers. Generated by immunoSEQ multiplex PCR, the TCRdb table keeps only in-frame clones and is missing some. The sample includes 150,000 to 200,000 clones. Sequenced material: PBMCs. These receptors were taken from a woman aged 60-70 years in good health and CMV-seronegative.

V is TRBV2 and J is TRBJ1-5; D perhaps matches TRBD1 (6 bases). Trimming removed 1 base at V and 5 bases at J, with 9 bases between. This CDR3 contains 14 residues. CDR1 is SNHLY, CDR2 FYNNEI, per germline. CDR3 in amino acids: CASSEGTDDQPQHF. The CDR3 DNA follows: TGTGCCAGCAGTGAAGGGACAGACGATCAGCCCCAGCATTTT.

V is TRBV5-4 and J is TRBJ2-3; 12 nucleotides match TRBD2. This CDR3 has 15 amino acids. V lost 4 bases and J lost 4; bases outside the gene matches: 4. The V gene's germline CDR1 is SGHNT and CDR2 YYREEE (reference sequence). The CDR3 reads CASSLAGGPADTQYF. The CDR3 DNA follows: TGTGCCAGCAGCCTAGCGGGAGGGCCTGCAGATACGCAGTATTTT.

The genes are TRBV28 and TRBJ1-1; no clear D. Deletions cut 7 bases from V and 5 bases from J, with 11 bases between. The germline CDR1 and CDR2 sequences are MDHEN and SYDVKM. The CDR3 loop spans 12 amino acids. CDR3 nucleotide sequence: TGTGCCAGCACCCCCCTCGGGACTGAAGCTTTCTTT. Translated: CASTPLGTEAFF.

The rearrangement uses TRBV4-1 and TRBJ2-1; D remains unclear. The CDR3 extends over 21 amino acids. The germline CDR1 and CDR2 sequences are MGHRA and YSYEKL. The germline V and J ends were trimmed by 4 bases and 0 bases, with 28 bases remaining between them. The CDR3 DNA reads as TGCGCCAGCAGCCGTTCCGGAGAACTTGTTGGATACCCGAGCTCCTACAATGAGCAGTTCTTC. Translation gives CASSRSGELVGYPSSYNEQFF.

This chain joins TRBV12-5 and TRBJ2-2; 9 bases fit TRBD2. With V trimmed by 4 bases and J by 3 bases, 6 bases remained unmatched. Looked up from germline, CDR1 is LGHNT and CDR2 is FRNRAP. CDR3 length: 16 residues. The CDR3 DNA is TGTGCTAGTGGTTCAGGGACTAGCCAAGACACCGGGGAGCTGTTTTTT. This codes for CASGSGTSQDTGELFF.

The chain joins TRBV7-2 to TRBJ1-3, with D unclear. This CDR3 has 11 amino acids. Germline CDR1 reads SGHTA; CDR2 reads FQGNSA. Trimming left V 4 bases short and J 12 bases short, with 10 bases between. DNA for the CDR3: TGTGCCAGCAGCTCTAGTCGAGGCATATATTTT. Encoded protein: CASSSSRGIYF.

The rearrangement uses TRBV6-5 and TRBJ2-7, with 8 positions matching TRBD2. J was trimmed by 2 bases and V by 2 bases; bases with no gene match: 5. Looked up from germline, CDR1 is MNHEY and CDR2 is SVGAGI. The CDR3 is 15 amino acids. The CDR3 sequence is CASSYEGSGAYEQYF. The CDR3 region has the DNA TGTGCCAGCAGTTACGAGGGTAGCGGGGCCTACGAGCAGTACTTC.

J is TRBJ2-1 and V is TRBV19; tentative D call: TRBD1 (6 bases). Germline assignment: CDR1 LNHDA and CDR2 SQIVND (reference sequence). This CDR3 contains 14 residues. Trimming pared 7 bases from V and 9 bases from J, leaving 19 bases between. The CDR3, as DNA: TGTGCCAGTATCCGGGACATCGGTATCGGTGAGCAGTTCTTC. Protein sequence: CASIRDIGIGEQFF.

CDR3 amino acids: CASSFFGGMNTEAFF. DNA of the CDR3: TGTGCCAGCAGCTTCTTCGGGGGAATGAACACTGAAGCTTTCTTT. The chain joins TRBV7-8 to TRBJ1-1, with D maybe TRBD1 (5 bases). The CDR3 has 15 residues. Germline V gene data show CDR1 as SGHVS and CDR2 as FQNEAQ. The ends were cut back, 3 bases at V and 0 bases at J, with 11 bases in the middle.

The V gene is TRBV6-5, the J gene TRBJ2-7; 11 bases map to TRBD2. The CDR3 is 15 residues long. Germline assignment: CDR1 MNHEY and CDR2 SVGAGI. Trimming cost V 6 bases and J 3 bases; bases outside gene matches: 7. The CDR3 DNA is TGTGCCAGCAGATCTCTAGCGGGGGGACGCTACGAGCAGTACTTC. It specifies CASRSLAGGRYEQYF.

V gene TRBV6-5 combines with J gene TRBJ2-7, with D tentatively TRBD1 (6 bases). Germline V gene lookup returns CDR1 MNHEY and CDR2 SVGAGI. This CDR3 is 14 amino acids long. Trimming left V 6 bases short and J 0 bases short, with 12 bases between. The CDR3 nucleotides are TGTGCCAGCAGCTGGACAGTAAGCTCCTACGAGCAGTACTTC. Translating it yields CASSWTVSSYEQYF.

The chain is built from TRBV4-3 and TRBJ2-3, with a possible D match to TRBD2 (6 bases). Germline CDR1 and CDR2: LGHNA and YSLEER. The CDR3 is 16 amino acids. The ends were cut back, 0 bases at V and 2 bases at J, with 12 bases in the middle. The CDR3 DNA reads as TGCGCCAGCAGCCAAGAGTTGGCGGGGACCACAGATACGCAGTATTTT. This codes for CASSQELAGTTDTQYF.

J is TRBJ2-2 and V is TRBV11-2; D unclear. With 7 bases removed from V and 0 bases from J, the gap between germline ends came to 12 bases. The CDR3 length is 15 residues. The germline V gene encodes CDR1 SGHAT and CDR2 FQNNGV. CDR3 coding DNA: TGTGCCAGCAACCTCTACGGTACGAACACCGGGGAGCTGTTTTTT. The encoded protein is CASNLYGTNTGELFF.

This sequence joins TRBV27 and TRBJ2-2, with D hard to call. The CDR3 extends over 11 amino acids. CDR1 and CDR2 from the germline V gene are MNHEY and SMNVEV (reference sequence). The CDR3 nucleotides read TGTGCTCTAGGTCCATCCGGGGAGCTGTTTTTT. This sequence encodes CALGPSGELFF.

The chain carries TRBV6-5 and TRBJ1-3; D is unresolved. Deletions cut 8 bases from V and 0 bases from J, with 11 bases between. The germline CDR1 and CDR2 sequences are MNHEY and SVGAGI. The CDR3 is 14 residues long. The CDR3, as DNA: TGTGCCAGCGGCGACGGGAGCTCTGGAAACACCATATATTTT. It encodes CASGDGSSGNTIYF.

The chain couples TRBV18 to TRBJ2-2; perhaps TRBD1 as D (5 bases). The CDR3 extends over 15 amino acids. Germline CDR1 KGHSH, CDR2 LQKENI. V shed 2 bases and J shed 1 base, with 8 bases lying between them. The CDR3 coding sequence is TGTGCCAGCTCACCAAGCAGGGAGAACACCGGGGAGCTGTTTTTT. Translated: CASSPSRENTGELFF.

The chain employs TRBV4-3 and TRBJ1-4; TRBD1 is a possible D gene (5 bases). The CDR3 totals 15 residues. Trimming pared 1 base from V and 7 bases from J, leaving 13 bases between. Germline CDR1 and CDR2: LGHNA and YSLEER. The DNA for the CDR3 is TGCGCCAGCAGCCAAGGGTTAGGGGAAGGTGAAAAACTGTTTTTT. Translation: CASSQGLGEGEKLFF.

The chain uses TRBV7-6 and TRBJ1-1; TRBD1 agrees at 8 bases. The CDR3 has 14 residues. The germline V gene encodes CDR1 SGHVS and CDR2 FNYEAQ. V lost 8 bases, J lost 4 bases, and 9 bases stayed unmatched. DNA for the CDR3: TGTGCCAGCTCATCAGGGGGCAGGAGCACTGAAGCTTTCTTT. Translation: CASSSGGRSTEAFF.

The chain recombines TRBV5-6 with TRBJ2-1, with 10 bases aligning to TRBD2. Trimming took 6 bases from V and 7 from J; bases not matched to a gene: 7. CDR3 length equals 14 residues. Germline loops: CDR1 SGHDT, CDR2 YYEEEE. DNA for the CDR3: TGTGCCAGCATCAAGCGGGGGGGGATGAATGAGCAGTTCTTC. This encodes CASIKRGGMNEQFF.

V gene TRBV5-1 combines with J gene TRBJ2-3, with TRBD2 matching over 8 bases. The V and J ends lost 4 bases and 2 bases, in that order; junction bases with no gene match: 3. Looked up from germline, CDR1 is SGHRS and CDR2 is YFSETQ. The length of the CDR3 is 14 residues. CDR3 amino acids: CASSTGGDTDTQYF. The CDR3 DNA reads as TGCGCCAGCAGCACCGGGGGGGACACAGATACGCAGTATTTT.

V usage is TRBV12-5 and J usage is TRBJ2-5; 10 bases match TRBD1. The CDR3 length is 18 residues. The trim removed 3 bases at V and 1 base at J, leaving 11 bases unmatched. Germline CDR1 LGHNT, CDR2 FRNRAP. CDR3 region: CASGFGTGVAGPQETQYF. Here the CDR3 DNA reads TGTGCTAGTGGTTTCGGGACAGGGGTAGCGGGTCCCCAAGAGACCCAGTACTTC.